Included here is one T cell receptor (beta chain) sequence, with context. This entry belongs to a study of technical replicates of blood from a handful of donors. The CDR3 has 14 amino acids. Assay: immunoSEQ multiplex PCR; the TCRdb copy retains only in-frame clones and omits some. This sample carries tens of thousands of clones, 90% to 96% of them seen once, and the ten largest clones take roughly 0.37%. Sequencing input: T cells isolated from PBMCs. This chain uses TRBV1 with TRBJ2-5; the table gives TRBD2 as D, unverified against the DNA. TRBV1 corresponds to a pseudogene. The origin of this receptor is a human donor in good health. DNA for the CDR3: TGCACCAGCAGCCAGCTAGCGGGAGAGGAGACCCAGTACTTC. Translation gives CTSSQLAGEETQYF.